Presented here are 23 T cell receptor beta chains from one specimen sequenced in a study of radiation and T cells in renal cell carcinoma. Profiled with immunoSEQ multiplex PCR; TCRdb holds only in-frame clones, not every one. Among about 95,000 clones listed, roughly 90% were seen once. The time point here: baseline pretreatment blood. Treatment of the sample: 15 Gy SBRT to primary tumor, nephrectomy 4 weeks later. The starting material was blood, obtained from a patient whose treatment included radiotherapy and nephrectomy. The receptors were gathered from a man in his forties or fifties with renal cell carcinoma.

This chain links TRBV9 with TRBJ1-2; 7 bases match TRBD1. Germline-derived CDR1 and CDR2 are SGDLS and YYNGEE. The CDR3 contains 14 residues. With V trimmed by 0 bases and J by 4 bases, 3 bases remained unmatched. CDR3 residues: CASSVGQGGYGYTF. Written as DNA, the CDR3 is TGTGCCAGCAGCGTAGGACAGGGAGGCTATGGCTACACCTTC.

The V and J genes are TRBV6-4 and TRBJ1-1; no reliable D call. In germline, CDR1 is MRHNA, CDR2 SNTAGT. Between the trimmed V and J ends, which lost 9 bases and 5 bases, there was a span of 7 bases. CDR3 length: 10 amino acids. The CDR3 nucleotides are TGTGCCAGGAGGGTAACTGAAGCTTTCTTT. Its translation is CARRVTEAFF.

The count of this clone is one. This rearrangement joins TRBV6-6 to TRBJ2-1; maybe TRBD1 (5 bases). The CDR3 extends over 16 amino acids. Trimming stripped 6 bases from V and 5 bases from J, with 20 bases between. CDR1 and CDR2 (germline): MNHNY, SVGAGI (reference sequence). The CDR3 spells CASRPFRVSPDNEQFF. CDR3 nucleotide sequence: TGTGCCAGCAGACCTTTCAGGGTCTCCCCGGACAATGAGCAGTTCTTC.

The CDR3 sequence: CASSSPGQGGAEAFF. CDR3 sequence (DNA): TGTGCCAGCAGTTCACCGGGACAGGGAGGGGCTGAAGCTTTCTTT. This sequence joins TRBV28 and TRBJ1-1; 9 bases are shared with TRBD1. The CDR3 totals 15 residues. Germline V lookup: CDR1 MDHEN, CDR2 SYDVKM. V dropped 4 bases and J dropped 6; count of bases not matched to a gene: 9. Full variable domain (outside the CDR3, taken from reference TRBV28 and TRBJ1-1): DVKVTQSSRYLVKRTGEKVFLECVQDMDHENMFWYRQDPGLGLRLIYFSYDVKMKEKGDIPEGYSVSREKKERFSLILESASTNQTSMYLCASSSPGQGGAEAFFGQGTRLTVV.

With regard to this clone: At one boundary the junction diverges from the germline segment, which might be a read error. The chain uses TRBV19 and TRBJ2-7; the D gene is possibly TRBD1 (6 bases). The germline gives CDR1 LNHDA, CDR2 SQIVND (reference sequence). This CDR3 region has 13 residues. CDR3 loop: CASSVDRSYEQYF. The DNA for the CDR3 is TGTGCCAGTAGTGTAGACAGGTCCTACGAGCAGTACTTC.

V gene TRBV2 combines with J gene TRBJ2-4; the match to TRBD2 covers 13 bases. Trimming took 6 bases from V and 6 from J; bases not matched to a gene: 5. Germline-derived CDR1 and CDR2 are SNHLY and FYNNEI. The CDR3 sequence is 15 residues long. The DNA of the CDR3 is TGTGCCAGCAGCCCACTAGCGGGGGGGTCAAACATTCAGTACTTC. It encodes CASSPLAGGSNIQYF.

CDR3 nucleotides: TGTGCCAGCAGCGGGACAGGGGGGAACATTCAGTACTTC. It translates to CASSGTGGNIQYF. This chain connects TRBV9 to TRBJ2-4; 10 bases agree with TRBD1. J was trimmed by 7 bases and V by 3 bases; bases with no gene match: 1. CDR1 SGDLS and CDR2 YYNGEE come from the germline V gene. The CDR3 length is 13 residues.

Here the CDR3 DNA reads TGCGCCAGCAGCTTGGCGCCGGACTACAATGAGCAGTTCTTC. As protein: CASSLAPDYNEQFF. The V gene is TRBV5-1, the J gene TRBJ2-1; no reliable D call. The CDR3 is 14 residues long. Germline V gene data show CDR1 as SGHRS and CDR2 as YFSETQ. The V end lost 0 bases, the J end lost 3 bases, and 7 bases lay between the germline ends.

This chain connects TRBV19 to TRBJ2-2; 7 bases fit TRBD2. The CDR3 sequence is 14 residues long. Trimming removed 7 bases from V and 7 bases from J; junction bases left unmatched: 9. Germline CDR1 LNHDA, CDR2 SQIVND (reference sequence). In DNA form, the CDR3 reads TGTGCCAGTACCCCAGCGGGAACGGTCGGGGAGCTGTTTTTT. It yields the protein CASTPAGTVGELFF.

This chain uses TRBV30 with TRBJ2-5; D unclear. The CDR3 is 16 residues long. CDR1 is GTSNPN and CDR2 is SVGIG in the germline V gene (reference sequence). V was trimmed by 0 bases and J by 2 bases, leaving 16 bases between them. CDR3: CAWSVPVWVDQETQYF. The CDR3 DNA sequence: TGTGCCTGGAGTGTACCCGTTTGGGTAGATCAAGAGACCCAGTACTTC.

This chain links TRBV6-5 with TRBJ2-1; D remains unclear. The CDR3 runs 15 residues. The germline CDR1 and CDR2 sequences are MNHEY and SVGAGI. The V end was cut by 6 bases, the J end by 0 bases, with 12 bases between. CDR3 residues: CASRPLRVSYNEQFF. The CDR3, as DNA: TGTGCCAGCAGGCCGCTTAGGGTCTCCTACAATGAGCAGTTCTTC.

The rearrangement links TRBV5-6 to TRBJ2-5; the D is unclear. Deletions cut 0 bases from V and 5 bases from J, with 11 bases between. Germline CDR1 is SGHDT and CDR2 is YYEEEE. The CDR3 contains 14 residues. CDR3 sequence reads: CASSLAGVGETQYF. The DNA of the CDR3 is TGTGCCAGCAGCTTGGCCGGTGTTGGGGAGACCCAGTACTTC.

This CDR3 reads CASSVGGPSSRGYTF. CDR3 nucleotides: TGTGCCAGCAGCGTAGGGGGCCCCAGTTCGCGTGGCTACACCTTC. The chain combines TRBV9 with TRBJ1-2, with D possibly being TRBD1 (5 bases). Per the germline V gene, CDR1 is SGDLS and CDR2 is YYNGEE. The CDR3 loop spans 15 amino acids. Trimming removed 0 bases at V and 7 bases at J, with 16 bases between.

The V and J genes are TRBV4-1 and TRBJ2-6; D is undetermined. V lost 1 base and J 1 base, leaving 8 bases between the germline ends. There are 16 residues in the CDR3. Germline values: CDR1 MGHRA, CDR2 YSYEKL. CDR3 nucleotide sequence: TGCGCCAGCAGCCAAGCTGGTAGGTCTGGGGCCAACGTCCTGACTTTC. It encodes CASSQAGRSGANVLTF.

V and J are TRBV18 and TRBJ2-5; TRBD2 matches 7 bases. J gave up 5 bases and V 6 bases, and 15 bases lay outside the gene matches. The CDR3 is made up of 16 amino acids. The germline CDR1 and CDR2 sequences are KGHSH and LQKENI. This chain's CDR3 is CASSPYISGAGETQYF. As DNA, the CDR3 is TGTGCCAGCTCGCCCTACATCAGCGGAGCGGGGGAGACCCAGTACTTC.

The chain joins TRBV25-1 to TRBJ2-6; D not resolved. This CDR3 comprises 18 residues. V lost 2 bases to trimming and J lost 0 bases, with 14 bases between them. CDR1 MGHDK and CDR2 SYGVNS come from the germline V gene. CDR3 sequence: CASSEKVELSSGANVLTF. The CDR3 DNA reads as TGTGCCAGCAGTGAAAAGGTTGAGCTTAGCTCTGGGGCCAACGTCCTGACTTTC.

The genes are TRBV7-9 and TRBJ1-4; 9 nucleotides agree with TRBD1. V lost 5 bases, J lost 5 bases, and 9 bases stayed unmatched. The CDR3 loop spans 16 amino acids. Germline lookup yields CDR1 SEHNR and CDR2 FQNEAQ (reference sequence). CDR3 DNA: TGTGCCAGCAGCACAGGCCTCGGGACAGGGAATGAAAAACTGTTTTTT. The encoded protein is CASSTGLGTGNEKLFF.

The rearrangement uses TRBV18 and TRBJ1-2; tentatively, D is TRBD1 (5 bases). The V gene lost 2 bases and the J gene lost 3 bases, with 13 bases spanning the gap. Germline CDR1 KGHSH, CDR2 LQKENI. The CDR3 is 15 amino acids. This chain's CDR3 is CASSPVMQGDYGYTF. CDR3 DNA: TGTGCCAGCTCACCAGTCATGCAGGGCGACTATGGCTACACCTTC.

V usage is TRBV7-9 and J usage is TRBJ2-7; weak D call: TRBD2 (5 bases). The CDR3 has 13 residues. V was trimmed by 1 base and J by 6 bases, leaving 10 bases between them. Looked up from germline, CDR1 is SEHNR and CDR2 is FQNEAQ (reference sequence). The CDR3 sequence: CASSLDYRGEQYF. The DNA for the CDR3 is TGTGCCAGCAGCTTAGATTACCGGGGCGAGCAGTACTTC.

CDR3 protein: CAWTNKGLADNEQFF. As DNA, the CDR3 is TGTGCCTGGACCAACAAGGGACTAGCGGACAATGAGCAGTTCTTC. The rearrangement uses TRBV30 and TRBJ2-1; 11 bases align to TRBD2. Looked up from germline, CDR1 is GTSNPN and CDR2 is SVGIG (reference sequence). CDR3 size: 15 residues. Unmatched junction bases numbered 7, after V lost 4 bases and J lost 5 bases.

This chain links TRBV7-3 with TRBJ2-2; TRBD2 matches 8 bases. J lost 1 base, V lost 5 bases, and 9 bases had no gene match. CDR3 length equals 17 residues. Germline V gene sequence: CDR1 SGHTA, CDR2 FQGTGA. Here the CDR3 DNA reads TGTGCCAGCAGCCCCATCGCGGGGGGCCTGAACACCGGGGAGCTGTTTTTT. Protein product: CASSPIAGGLNTGELFF.

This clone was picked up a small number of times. The CDR3 loop reads CASSSSSNQPQHF. The CDR3 DNA is TGTGCCAGCAGCTCCTCCTCCAATCAGCCCCAGCATTTT. The V gene is TRBV7-9, the J gene TRBJ1-5; D not certain. The CDR3 spans 13 residues. The V end was cut by 4 bases, the J end by 3 bases, with 7 bases between. The germline gives CDR1 SEHNR, CDR2 FQNEAQ (reference sequence).

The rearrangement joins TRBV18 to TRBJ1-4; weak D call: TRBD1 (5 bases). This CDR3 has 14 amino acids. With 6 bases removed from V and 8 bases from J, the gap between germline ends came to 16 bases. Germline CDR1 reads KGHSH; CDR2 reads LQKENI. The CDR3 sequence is CASSPGLTVEKLFF. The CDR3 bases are TGTGCCAGCTCTCCGGGACTGACGGTCGAAAAACTGTTTTTT.